The rows below give T cell receptor beta chains drawn from one sample of a study of cytomegalovirus exposure and HLA in healthy donors. Sequencing was performed with immunoSEQ multiplex PCR; in TCRdb, only in-frame clones are kept and a portion is missing. The profile shows more than 65,000 clones, around 82% of them singletons. Sample: PBMCs. All receptors derive from a man younger than 35 in good health and CMV-seronegative. The CDR3 runs from the conserved cysteine through the conserved F or W. The D gene is left open where the match is weak. Only some rows state a clone size, as once, few, many or a class for expanded clones.

>TRBV9|NA|NA|TRBJ1-1
CASSGTGYTEAFF
TGTGCCAGCAGCGGCACAGGGTACACTGAAGCTTTCTTT
>TRBV7-6|NA|NA|TRBJ2-2
CASSLEPWLAGTGELFF
TGTGCCAGCAGCTTAGAACCCTGGCTGGCAGGCACCGGGGAGCTGTTTTTT
>TRBV7-2|TRBD2|once|TRBJ2-1
CASSFRGREYDEQFF
TGTGCCAGCAGCTTCCGGGGGAGGGAGTACGATGAGCAGTTCTTC
>TRBV28|TRBD2|NA|TRBJ2-5
CASSLGRGYQETQYF
TGTGCCAGCAGTTTAGGGCGGGGGTACCAAGAGACCCAGTACTTC
>TRBV5-8|NA|NA|TRBJ2-5
CASSRGLPRTQYF
TGTGCCAGCAGCCGCGGACTCCCCAGGACCCAGTACTTC
>TRBV5-1|TRBD2|NA|TRBJ2-1
CASSLERGLAQYNEQFF
TGCGCCAGCAGCTTGGAGAGGGGACTAGCGCAATACAATGAGCAGTTCTTC
>TRBV27|TRBD2|NA|TRBJ2-1
CASSFQSSGIYEQFF
TGTGCCAGCAGTTTTCAGTCTAGCGGGATTTATGAGCAGTTCTTC
>TRBV28|TRBD1|once|TRBJ1-5
CASHTGAHQPQHF
TGTGCCTCACATACAGGGGCGCATCAGCCCCAGCATTTT
>TRBV6-1|TRBD1|NA|TRBJ2-1
CATLIGQVSYNEQFF
TGTGCCACCCTAATAGGACAGGTTTCCTACAATGAGCAGTTCTTC
>TRBV6-1|NA|NA|TRBJ1-4
CASSYLVRGEKLFF
TGTGCCAGCAGCTACCTCGTGAGAGGGGAAAAACTGTTTTTT
>TRBV14|NA|NA|TRBJ2-3
CASSHAQAQYF
TGTGCCAGCAGCCACGCACAGGCACAGTATTTT
>TRBV18|NA|once|TRBJ1-5
CASSNLIDQPQHF
TGTGCCAGCTCCAACCTAATTGATCAGCCCCAGCATTTT
>TRBV5-1|NA|NA|TRBJ2-3
CASSLAGFPDTQYF
TGCGCCAGCAGCTTGGCAGGGTTCCCAGATACGCAGTATTTT
>TRBV7-8|TRBD2|NA|TRBJ2-5
CASSLGVAGGAETQYF
TGTGCCAGCAGCTTAGGCGTAGCGGGGGGAGCGGAGACCCAGTACTTC
>TRBV5-4|TRBD2|NA|TRBJ2-7
CAVGTSGGYEQYF
TGTGCCGTTGGGACTAGCGGAGGCTACGAGCAGTACTTC
>TRBV6-1|NA|NA|TRBJ1-2
CASSERGVVYGYTF
TGTGCCAGCAGTGAGCGGGGAGTCGTCTATGGCTACACCTTC
>TRBV6-5|NA|NA|TRBJ2-2
CASSPGFTGELFF
TGTGCCAGCAGTCCGGGGTTCACCGGGGAGCTGTTTTTT
>TRBV10-2|TRBD2|NA|TRBJ2-7
CASRGRVYEQYF
TGCGCCAGCAGGGGGAGGGTCTACGAGCAGTACTTC
>TRBV9|TRBD2|NA|TRBJ2-7
CASSVDRGEATYEQYF
TGTGCCAGCAGCGTAGATCGGGGGGAAGCTACCTACGAGCAGTACTTC
>TRBV19|TRBD1|NA|TRBJ2-7
CASGTGIYEQYF
TGTGCCAGCGGGACAGGGATCTACGAGCAGTACTTC
>TRBV19|TRBD1|NA|TRBJ2-7
CASSVAAGGPYEQYF
TGTGCCAGTAGTGTGGCGGCAGGGGGTCCCTACGAGCAGTACTTC
>TRBV5-4|TRBD1|NA|TRBJ1-2
CASSPDRGSNYGYTF
TGTGCCAGCAGCCCGGACAGGGGTAGTAACTATGGCTACACCTTC
>TRBV7-2|NA|NA|TRBJ1-2
CASSLQVWNGYTF
TGTGCCAGCAGCTTACAGGTCTGGAATGGCTACACCTTC
>TRBV6-5|TRBD1|NA|TRBJ2-4
CASRNHRGQAGIQYF
TGTGCCAGCAGGAACCACAGGGGGCAGGCGGGCATTCAGTACTTC
>TRBV5-4|NA|NA|TRBJ1-1
CASSFPGTEAFF
TGTGCCAGCAGCTTCCCGGGTACTGAAGCTTTCTTT
>TRBV27|NA|once|TRBJ2-2
CASNPRSSANTGELFF
TGTGCCAGCAATCCCAGATCTAGCGCGAACACCGGGGAGCTGTTTTTT
>TRBV28|NA|once|TRBJ2-7
CASTPVTGRSYEQYF
TGTGCCAGCACCCCTGTGACAGGACGCTCCTACGAGCAGTACTTC
>TRBV2|NA|few|TRBJ1-1
CASSVQQLNTEAFF
TGTGCCAGCAGTGTTCAACAGCTTAACACTGAAGCTTTCTTT
>TRBV5-4|NA|once|TRBJ1-1
CASSLQHNTEAFF
TGTGCCAGCAGCTTACAACACAACACTGAAGCTTTCTTT
>TRBV7-3|NA|NA|TRBJ1-2
CASSPSGGGGYTF
TGTGCCAGCAGCCCGTCAGGAGGAGGTGGCTACACCTTC
>TRBV30|NA|NA|TRBJ2-1
CAWSVPQTRQSYNEQFF
TGTGCCTGGAGTGTACCCCAGACTAGACAATCCTACAATGAGCAGTTCTTC
>TRBV19|NA|once|TRBJ1-3
CASSTQVSPPTGNTIYF
TGTGCCAGTAGTACCCAGGTGTCTCCCCCCACTGGAAACACCATATATTTT
>TRBV7-9|NA|NA|TRBJ1-2
CASSQLGALYGYTF
TGTGCCAGCAGCCAACTGGGAGCCCTCTATGGCTACACCTTC
>TRBV5-6|NA|many|TRBJ2-3
CASSSRLTDTQYF
TGTGCCAGCAGCTCTAGACTGACAGATACGCAGTATTTT
>TRBV6-5|TRBD2|NA|TRBJ2-7
CASRTLAGVPYEQYF
TGTGCCAGCAGGACACTAGCGGGGGTTCCCTACGAGCAGTACTTC
>TRBV5-4|TRBD2|NA|TRBJ2-7
CASSLVAGVPEQYF
TGTGCCAGCAGCTTGGTGGCGGGAGTGCCCGAGCAGTACTTC
>TRBV6-4|NA|NA|TRBJ1-4
CASSEGVNEKLFF
TGTGCCAGCAGTGAAGGGGTTAATGAAAAACTGTTTTTT
>TRBV2|TRBD1|NA|TRBJ2-4
CASSGGQGARNIQYF
TGTGCCAGCAGTGGGGGACAGGGGGCGCGGAACATTCAGTACTTC
>TRBV30|NA|NA|TRBJ1-1
CAWTVGFTGNTEAFF
TGTGCCTGGACAGTAGGGTTTACAGGGAACACTGAAGCTTTCTTT
>TRBV5-6|NA|NA|TRBJ1-3
CASSRSPSGNTIYF
TGTGCCAGCAGCCGGTCTCCCTCTGGAAACACCATATATTTT
>TRBV19|NA|NA|TRBJ1-1
CAGGSLGTEAFF
TGTGCCGGCGGGAGTTTAGGGACTGAAGCTTTCTTT